The 27 T cell receptor beta chains below all came from one sample that was sequenced in a study of T cell responses to AZD1222 COVID-19 vaccine. TCRdb keeps only in-frame clones here, not all; method: immunoSEQ multiplex PCR. The repertoire holds about 150,000 clones, with approximately 87% as singletons. Sequencing used peripheral blood, obtained on day 0 of MenACWY control vaccination. The source of these receptors is an adult in good health.

The chain links TRBV19 to TRBJ2-5, with D uncertain. The CDR3 consists of 13 residues. The germline CDR1 and CDR2 sequences are LNHDA and SQIVND (reference sequence). V was cut by 5 bases and J by 5 bases, with 12 bases left in between. The CDR3 spells CASSFLQTETQYF. The CDR3 nucleotides read TGTGCCAGTAGTTTTTTACAGACGGAGACCCAGTACTTC. The complete variable domain, with remaining parts taken from reference TRBV19 and TRBJ2-5, reads DGGITQSPKYLFRKEGQNVTLSCEQNLNHDAMYWYRQDPGQGLRLIYYSQIVNDFQKGDIAEGYSVSREKKESFPLTVTSAQKNPTAFYLCASSFLQTETQYFGPGTRLLVL.

The rearrangement joins TRBV9 to TRBJ1-1; D is undetermined. The CDR3 has 13 residues. Germline values: CDR1 SGDLS, CDR2 YYNGEE. The V and J ends lost 2 bases and 6 bases respectively, with 11 bases between them. The chain's CDR3 is CASSVTDHPEAFF. In nucleotides, the CDR3 is TGTGCCAGCAGCGTTACGGACCATCCTGAAGCTTTCTTT. Together with reference TRBV9 and TRBJ1-1, the CDR3 gives the full variable domain: DSGVTQTPKHLITATGQRVTLRCSPRSGDLSVYWYQQSLDQGLQFLIQYYNGEERAKGNILERFSAQQFPDLHSELNLSSLELGDSALYFCASSVTDHPEAFFGQGTRLTVV.

V is TRBV5-1 and J is TRBJ2-5; D is uncertain. This CDR3 region has 14 residues. CDR1 is SGHRS, CDR2 YFSETQ, per germline. V shed 5 bases and J shed 0 bases, with 11 bases lying between them. The CDR3 sequence: CASSPSPYQETQYF. CDR3 nucleotides: TGCGCCAGCAGTCCGAGCCCGTACCAAGAGACCCAGTACTTC.

This rearrangement joins TRBV19 to TRBJ1-3; 7 bases map to TRBD1. This CDR3 is built from 16 residues. Germline V gene lookup returns CDR1 LNHDA and CDR2 SQIVND (reference sequence). The J segment lost 2 bases and the V segment lost 7 bases, leaving 11 bases of the junction unmatched. CDR3 sequence: CASKPREGAAGNTIYF. The CDR3 DNA sequence: TGTGCCAGTAAGCCCAGGGAGGGGGCAGCTGGAAACACCATATATTTT.

This clone was seen a handful of times. The rearrangement links TRBV5-4 to TRBJ1-1; TRBD1 is a possible D gene (5 bases). V lost 0 bases, J lost 6 bases, and 15 bases lay in between. Germline V CDR1 and CDR2: SGHNT, YYREEE (reference sequence). The CDR3 has 15 amino acids. The CDR3 region is CASSLEGPRGAEAFF. CDR3 bases: TGTGCCAGCAGCTTGGAGGGCCCTCGAGGGGCTGAAGCTTTCTTT. Using reference TRBV5-4 and TRBJ1-1 for the parts outside the CDR3, the full variable domain is ETGVTQSPTHLIKTRGQQVTLRCSSQSGHNTVSWYQQALGQGPQFIFQYYREEENGRGNFPPRFSGLQFPNYSSELNVNALELDDSALYLCASSLEGPRGAEAFFGQGTRLTVV.

This rearrangement joins TRBV14 to TRBJ1-1; 10 bases line up with TRBD1. The CDR3 spans 17 residues. Germline CDR1 and CDR2: SGHDN and FVKESK. The V and J ends lost 2 bases and 3 bases, in that order; junction bases with no gene match: 9. CDR3 in DNA: TGTGCCAGCAGCCAATGGAAGAGGACAGGGGGTTACACTGAAGCTTTCTTT. Translated, it gives CASSQWKRTGGYTEAFF. The variable domain in full, completed from reference TRBV14 and TRBJ1-1, reads EAGVTQFPSHSVIEKGQTVTLRCDPISGHDNLYWYRRVMGKEIKFLLHFVKESKQDESGMPNNRFLAERTGGTYSTLKVQPAELEDSGVYFCASSQWKRTGGYTEAFFGQGTRLTVV.

The chain recombines TRBV7-2 with TRBJ1-6; possible D gene TRBD1, 5 bases. Trimming stripped 7 bases from V and 10 bases from J, with 17 bases between. Germline CDR1 reads SGHTA; CDR2 reads FQGNSA. CDR3 length: 14 amino acids. The CDR3 DNA reads TGTGCCAGCACCCCCAGCCAGGGCGGGTCACCCCTCCACTTT. Amino acid sequence: CASTPSQGGSPLHF.

The rearrangement links TRBV6-4 to TRBJ2-1; D gene ambiguous. The CDR3 runs to 12 residues. Germline V lookup: CDR1 MRHNA, CDR2 SNTAGT. V was pared by 4 bases and J by 10 bases, with 11 bases between. CDR3 bases: TGTGCCAGCAGTGGGCTTCTCGGAGAGCAGTTCTTC. Its protein is CASSGLLGEQFF.

The V call is TRBV9, the J call TRBJ2-2; the D is unclear. The germline V gene has CDR1 SGDLS and CDR2 YYNGEE. This CDR3 is built from 14 residues. Trimming shortened V by 0 bases and J by 6 bases, and 9 bases separated the two germline ends. In DNA form, the CDR3 reads TGTGCCAGCAGCGTAGCTGTAAGTTCCGGGGAGCTGTTTTTT. The encoded protein is CASSVAVSSGELFF.

This clone occurred once. The CDR3 is CASSFPRGEETQYF. DNA for the CDR3: TGTGCCAGCAGCTTCCCCAGGGGCGAAGAGACCCAGTACTTC. The J gene is TRBJ2-5, the V gene TRBV5-5, with D possibly being TRBD1 (6 bases). V lost 2 bases and J lost 3, with 11 bases in between. Germline V gives CDR1 SGHKS, CDR2 YYEKEE (reference sequence). The CDR3 has 14 amino acids.

In DNA form, the CDR3 reads TGTGCCAGCAGTTTGGTGGGTTATGAAGCTTTCTTT. Protein sequence: CASSLVGYEAFF. V usage is TRBV28 and J usage is TRBJ1-1; D call uncertain. Germline-derived CDR1 and CDR2 are MDHEN and SYDVKM. V was trimmed by 3 bases and J by 7 bases, leaving 9 bases between them. The length of the CDR3 is 12 residues. Full variable domain (missing parts from reference TRBV28 and TRBJ1-1): DVKVTQSSRYLVKRTGEKVFLECVQDMDHENMFWYRQDPGLGLRLIYFSYDVKMKEKGDIPEGYSVSREKKERFSLILESASTNQTSMYLCASSLVGYEAFFGQGTRLTVV.

DNA for the CDR3: TGTGCCAGCAGTAGGGGACAGGGGAGTAGAGCTTTCTTT. Its translation is CASSRGQGSRAFF. This chain links TRBV7-2 with TRBJ1-1; TRBD1 matches 10 bases. After removal of 6 bases from V and 10 bases from J, the junction contained 8 bases not matched to a gene. Germline lookup yields CDR1 SGHTA and CDR2 FQGNSA. The CDR3 has 13 residues.

V is TRBV28 and J is TRBJ1-5, with unresolved D. The CDR3 is 11 residues long. Germline CDR1 is MDHEN and CDR2 is SYDVKM. Between the trimmed V and J ends, which lost 5 bases and 8 bases, there was a span of 7 bases. The CDR3 loop is CASSPREPQHF. The CDR3 DNA reads TGTGCCAGCAGTCCTCGGGAGCCCCAGCATTTT.

This clone was counted only a few times. This sequence joins TRBV19 and TRBJ1-1; the D is unclear. The V gene lost 4 bases and the J gene lost 11 bases, with 11 bases spanning the gap. This CDR3 comprises 11 residues. The germline V gene has CDR1 LNHDA and CDR2 SQIVND (reference sequence). CDR3: CASSTWEWAFF. The DNA of the CDR3 is TGTGCCAGTAGTACCTGGGAGTGGGCTTTCTTT.

The chain is built from TRBV5-1 and TRBJ2-5, with D hard to call. Per germline, CDR1 SGHRS and CDR2 YFSETQ. The CDR3 length is 16 residues. Trimming cost V 4 bases and J 5 bases, with 21 bases left between them. CDR3 loop: CASSPEPGRTEETQYF. CDR3 nucleotide sequence: TGCGCCAGCAGCCCCGAGCCTGGACGGACGGAGGAGACCCAGTACTTC. The full variable domain, in which reference TRBV5-1 and TRBJ2-5 provide the parts outside the CDR3, is KAGVTQTPRYLIKTRGQQVTLSCSPISGHRSVSWYQQTPGQGLQFLFEYFSETQRNKGNFPGRFSGRQFSNSRSEMNVSTLELGDSALYLCASSPEPGRTEETQYFGPGTRLLVL.

The chain employs TRBV6-5 and TRBJ2-7; D is unclear. Trimming left V 0 bases short and J 2 bases short, with 14 bases between. Looked up from germline, CDR1 is MNHEY and CDR2 is SVGAGI. The CDR3 runs to 16 residues. The CDR3 loop is CASSYSTGSTAYEQYF. The CDR3, as DNA: TGTGCCAGCAGTTACTCCACGGGTTCAACTGCCTACGAGCAGTACTTC.

The chain employs TRBV28 and TRBJ1-1, with D perhaps TRBD1 (6 bases). This CDR3 comprises 17 residues. With 7 bases removed from V and 0 bases from J, the gap between germline ends came to 21 bases. Germline V CDR1 and CDR2: MDHEN, SYDVKM. The CDR3 region is CASTPPQGRRLNTEAFF. CDR3 in DNA: TGTGCCAGCACCCCACCACAGGGTCGGAGGCTGAACACTGAAGCTTTCTTT.

CDR3 sequence: CASSYSGSFGNTIYF. In nucleotides, the CDR3 is TGTGCCAGCAGTTACTCGGGGTCCTTTGGAAACACCATATATTTT. The rearrangement uses TRBV6-5 and TRBJ1-3; D not resolved. Looked up from germline, CDR1 is MNHEY and CDR2 is SVGAGI. The CDR3 runs 15 residues. The V end lost 0 bases, the J end lost 3 bases, and 9 bases lay between the germline ends.

This chain connects TRBV7-2 to TRBJ2-2, with TRBD2 matching 7 bases. From germline, CDR1 is SGHTA and CDR2 FQGNSA. This CDR3 comprises 16 residues. Trimming at V came to 1 base and at J to 8 bases, leaving 10 bases not matched to a gene. CDR3 region: CASSLGFGRVAGELFF. In nucleotides, the CDR3 is TGTGCCAGCAGCTTAGGATTTGGGAGGGTGGCTGGGGAGCTGTTTTTT.

CDR3 loop: CASSQEEGPGELFF. The CDR3 DNA follows: TGCGCCAGCAGCCAAGAGGAGGGTCCCGGGGAGCTGTTTTTT. The chain recombines TRBV4-1 with TRBJ2-2, with D maybe TRBD2 (6 bases). Germline V gene lookup returns CDR1 MGHRA and CDR2 YSYEKL. The CDR3 has 14 amino acids. V was trimmed by 0 bases and J by 6 bases, leaving 8 bases between them.

The chain employs TRBV11-1 and TRBJ2-5; 12 nucleotides match TRBD1. The germline gives CDR1 SGHAT, CDR2 FQDESV (reference sequence). The CDR3 is made up of 15 amino acids. V shed 3 bases, J shed 2 bases, and the junction held 1 base outside the gene matches. The CDR3 region has the DNA TGTGCCAGCAGCTTGGGACAGGGGGCTCAAGAGACCCAGTACTTC. This translates into CASSLGQGAQETQYF.

The chain is built from TRBV7-2 and TRBJ1-5; D not certain. The CDR3 runs to 14 residues. Germline CDR1 SGHTA, CDR2 FQGNSA. V was clipped by 3 bases and J by 7 bases, with 13 bases between them. The chain's CDR3 is CASSLYSQGQPQHF. The CDR3 DNA reads as TGTGCCAGCAGCTTGTACAGCCAAGGCCAGCCCCAGCATTTT.

CDR3 region: CASSLGGTNFNEKLFF. The CDR3 bases are TGTGCCAGCAGTTTAGGGGGGACCAACTTTAACGAAAAACTGTTTTTT. The gene calls are TRBV28 and TRBJ1-4, with TRBD1 as a possible D gene (5 bases). Germline CDR1 reads MDHEN; CDR2 reads SYDVKM. This CDR3 is built from 16 residues. The V end was cut by 2 bases, the J end by 8 bases, with 18 bases between.

In DNA form, the CDR3 reads TGTGCCAGCAGCCTGATTCCGGGAAACACTGAAGCTTTCTTT. Translated, it gives CASSLIPGNTEAFF. The chain carries TRBV5-4 and TRBJ1-1, with unresolved D. Germline V gene lookup returns CDR1 SGHNT and CDR2 YYREEE (reference sequence). V lost 4 bases and J 2 bases, leaving 12 bases between the germline ends. This CDR3 region has 14 residues.

The chain links TRBV4-1 to TRBJ1-1; D is uncertain. The CDR3 extends over 13 amino acids. Looked up from germline, CDR1 is MGHRA and CDR2 is YSYEKL. The V and J ends lost 0 bases and 9 bases respectively, with 11 bases between them. DNA for the CDR3: TGCGCCAGCAGCCAAGATACAGACGCAAAAGCTTTCTTT. Encoded protein: CASSQDTDAKAFF.

The chain couples TRBV15 to TRBJ1-3, with D unclear. The CDR3 is made up of 16 amino acids. V was pared by 0 bases and J by 3 bases, with 12 bases between. Germline V gives CDR1 LNHNV, CDR2 YYDKDF (reference sequence). CDR3 residues: CATSREPGSGGNTIYF. Written as DNA, the CDR3 is TGTGCCACCAGCAGAGAGCCAGGCAGCGGTGGAAACACCATATATTTT.

This CDR3 is CASSPGQGNTGELFF. The CDR3 DNA reads TGTGCCAGCTCACCCGGGCAGGGCAACACCGGGGAGCTGTTTTTT. The chain carries TRBV18 and TRBJ2-2; weak D call: TRBD1 (5 bases). Germline V gives CDR1 KGHSH, CDR2 LQKENI. V lost 3 bases and J lost 2, with 10 bases in between. This CDR3 region has 15 residues.